The TCR beta chain described here comes from a study of T cell responses to AZD1222 COVID-19 vaccine. General observations from the study: Baseline seropositives among AZD1222 recipients totaled only six or seven.

This clone was detected once. Its target is not known. V was pared by 4 bases and J by 5 bases, with 17 bases between. Looked up from germline, CDR1 is LNHDA and CDR2 is SQIVND (reference sequence). This CDR3 has 15 residues. The assay was immunoSEQ multiplex PCR, and TCRdb's table has in-frame clones only and misses some. The sample carries some 150,000 clones, about 90% recorded once. This receptor was obtained from an adult in good health. The chain has TRBV19 and TRBJ1-1; a weak D match, TRBD1 (6 bases). The specimen was peripheral blood, collected on day 0 of MenACWY control vaccination. The CDR3 loop reads CASSTYGGAGTEAFF. As DNA, the CDR3 is TGTGCCAGTAGTACCTACGGGGGGGCAGGAACTGAAGCTTTCTTT.